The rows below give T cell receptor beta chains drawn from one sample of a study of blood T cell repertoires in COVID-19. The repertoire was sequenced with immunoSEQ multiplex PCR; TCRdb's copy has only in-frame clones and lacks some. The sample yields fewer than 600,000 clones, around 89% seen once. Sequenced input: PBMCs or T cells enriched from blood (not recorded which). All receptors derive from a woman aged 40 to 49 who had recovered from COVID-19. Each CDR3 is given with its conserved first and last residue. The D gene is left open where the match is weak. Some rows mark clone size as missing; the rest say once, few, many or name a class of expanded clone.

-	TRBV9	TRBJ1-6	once	CASSVEGGSPLHF	TGTGCCAGCAGCGTAGAAGGCGGTTCACCCCTCCACTTT
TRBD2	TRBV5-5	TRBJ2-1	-	CASSTLREGEQFF	TGTGCCAGCAGCACACTCAGGGAGGGCGAGCAGTTCTTC
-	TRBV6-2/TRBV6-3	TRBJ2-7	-	CASSAIQGAYEQYF	TGTGCCAGCAGTGCCATACAGGGAGCCTACGAGCAGTACTTC
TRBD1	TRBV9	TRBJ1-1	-	CASSVDRANTEAFF	TGTGCCAGCAGCGTGGACAGGGCTAACACTGAAGCTTTCTTT
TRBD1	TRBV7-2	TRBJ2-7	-	CASSGDRTFYEQYF	TGTGCCAGCAGCGGGGACAGGACGTTCTACGAGCAGTACTTC
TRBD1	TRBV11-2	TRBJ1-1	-	CASRDGPGQGLGNTEAFF	TGTGCCAGCAGAGACGGGCCGGGACAGGGATTGGGGAACACTGAAGCTTTCTTT
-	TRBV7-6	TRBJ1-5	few	CASSLGTGDQPQHF	TGTGCCAGCAGCTTAGGAACAGGCGATCAGCCCCAGCATTTT
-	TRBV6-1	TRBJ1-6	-	CASSEGAGIDNSPLHF	TGTGCCAGCAGTGAAGGCGCAGGGATAGATAATTCACCCCTCCACTTT
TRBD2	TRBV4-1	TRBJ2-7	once	CASSLPGTSRTSYEQYF	TGCGCCAGCAGCCTCCCCGGGACTAGCAGGACCTCCTACGAGCAGTACTTC
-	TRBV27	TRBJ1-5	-	CASTPWQAYSNQPQHF	TGTGCCAGCACCCCGTGGCAGGCGTATAGCAATCAGCCCCAGCATTTT
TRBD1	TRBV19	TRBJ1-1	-	CASSLQGGNTEAFF	TGTGCCAGTAGTCTACAGGGGGGGAACACTGAAGCTTTCTTT
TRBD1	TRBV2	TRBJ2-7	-	CASSPDRGSYEQYF	TGTGCCAGCAGCCCAGACAGGGGAAGCTACGAGCAGTACTTC
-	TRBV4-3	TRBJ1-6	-	CASSQDLQGVTSPLHF	TGCGCCAGCAGCCAAGATCTACAGGGAGTTACTTCACCCCTCCACTTT
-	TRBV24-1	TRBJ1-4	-	CATGWGGRNEKLFF	TGTGCCACCGGGTGGGGAGGCCGAAATGAAAAACTGTTTTTT
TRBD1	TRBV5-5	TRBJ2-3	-	CASSLPQGQRTDTQYF	TGTGCCAGCAGCTTGCCGCAGGGACAGCGCACAGATACGCAGTATTTT
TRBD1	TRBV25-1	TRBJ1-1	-	CASRGQGNTEAFF	TGTGCCAGCCGCGGACAGGGCAACACTGAAGCTTTCTTT
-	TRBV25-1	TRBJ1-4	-	CTSSDPRRGGGNNEKLFF	TGTACCAGCAGTGACCCACGTCGTGGTGGGGGGAATAATGAAAAACTGTTTTTT